The sequence of this T cell receptor (beta chain) was determined in a study of blood T cells in healthy people across ages. Primed by a sample-barcoded 5' primer and a J-beta primer mix, a second PCR proceeded for about 6 to 12 cycles. TCRdb itself ran the 5' RACE reads through MiXCR, one entry per CDR3 protein. Altogether over 1,200,000 distinct CDR3 sequences are present, approximately 63% being singletons, with the ten largest covering 6.7%. CDR1 and CDR2 (germline): DFQATT, SNEGSKA (reference sequence). The CDR3 has 14 amino acids. The V end was cut by 1 base, the J end by 2 bases, with 10 bases between.

The specimen sequenced was blood. The genes are TRBV20-1 and TRBJ2-3; D ambiguous. The clonotype was recovered from a man younger than 30 in good health. CDR3 bases: TGCAGTGCTAGAGGGCTGTCACCCACAGATACGCAGTATTTT. Its translation: CSARGLSPTDTQYF.